The 30 T cell receptor beta chains presented below share a single source sample, sequenced in a study of T cell responses to AZD1222 COVID-19 vaccine. Measured with immunoSEQ multiplex PCR; TCRdb has only the in-frame clones, and not every one. The sample records about 160,000 clones, 85% to 90% being singletons. The sequencing here drew on peripheral blood, taken on day 0 of AZD1222 vaccination. Every receptor here comes from an adult in good health.

The chain couples TRBV4-3 to TRBJ1-1, with D possibly TRBD1 on 5 matching bases. The CDR3 totals 13 residues. Per the germline V gene, CDR1 is LGHNA and CDR2 is YSLEER. V lost 4 bases and J 4 bases, leaving 10 bases between the germline ends. CDR3 DNA sequence: TGCGCCAGCAGCCGGGGCGGGGTCACTGAAGCTTTCTTT. This codes for CASSRGGVTEAFF.

The chain combines TRBV27 with TRBJ1-1, with D possibly TRBD1 on 5 matching bases. V shed 7 bases and J shed 5 bases, with 14 bases lying between them. Germline V gene sequence: CDR1 MNHEY, CDR2 SMNVEV (reference sequence). The CDR3 runs to 13 residues. The CDR3 region is CASNKDGGTEAFF. In DNA, the CDR3 is TGTGCCAGCAACAAAGACGGGGGGACTGAAGCTTTCTTT.

The chain recombines TRBV6-5 with TRBJ1-6, with a possible D match to TRBD1 (5 bases). CDR3 size: 15 residues. From germline, CDR1 is MNHEY and CDR2 SVGAGI. V dropped 6 bases and J dropped 1 base, with 10 bases sitting between them. CDR3 region: CASSPGISYNSPLHF. CDR3 in DNA: TGTGCCAGCAGCCCAGGGATATCCTATAATTCACCCCTCCACTTT.

CDR3 bases: TGTGCCAGCAGAATTCAGGGGGGCGGAAACACCATATATTTT. This gives the protein CASRIQGGGNTIYF. This chain connects TRBV7-9 to TRBJ1-3, with TRBD1 matching over 7 bases. Trimming at V came to 6 bases and at J to 4 bases, leaving 6 bases not matched to a gene. Germline V gene sequence: CDR1 SEHNR, CDR2 FQNEAQ (reference sequence). The CDR3 contains 14 residues.

The rearrangement joins TRBV12-3 or TRBV12-4 to TRBJ1-1; perhaps TRBD1 as D (5 bases). V lost 3 bases and J 10 bases, leaving 9 bases between the germline ends. The CDR3 runs to 11 residues. Here the CDR3 DNA reads TGTGCCAGCAGTTTGGTGGGGCTAGCTTTCTTT. Its protein is CASSLVGLAFF.

This chain's CDR3 is CASSLVRAGSMNTEAFF. The CDR3, as DNA: TGTGCCAGCAGCTTAGTTAGGGCAGGGTCCATGAACACTGAAGCTTTCTTT. J is TRBJ1-1 and V is TRBV7-6; weak D call: TRBD1 (5 bases). This CDR3 comprises 17 residues. CDR1 is SGHVS, CDR2 FNYEAQ, per germline. Trimming removed 1 base at V and 0 bases at J, with 15 bases between. Full variable domain (remainder filled in from reference TRBV7-6 and TRBJ1-1): GAGVSQSPRYKVTKRGQDVALRCDPISGHVSLYWYRQALGQGPEFLTYFNYEAQQDKSGLPNDRFSAERPEGSISTLTIQRTEQRDSAMYRCASSLVRAGSMNTEAFFGQGTRLTVV.

This chain connects TRBV19 to TRBJ1-2, with TRBD1 matching over 9 bases. Germline V gives CDR1 LNHDA, CDR2 SQIVND (reference sequence). V was clipped by 5 bases and J by 8 bases; unmatched bases: 6. This CDR3 region has 13 residues. CDR3 protein: CASSARTGVGYTF. The CDR3 bases are TGTGCCAGTAGTGCACGGACAGGGGTCGGCTACACCTTC.

The chain employs TRBV28 and TRBJ2-7, with 8 nucleotides matching TRBD1. The CDR3 runs to 13 residues. Germline V gene sequence: CDR1 MDHEN, CDR2 SYDVKM. With V trimmed by 7 bases and J by 2 bases, 4 bases remained unmatched. The DNA of the CDR3 is TGTGCCAGCACCAGGGGACAGGCCTACGAGCAGTACTTC. Translated: CASTRGQAYEQYF.

The chain employs TRBV6-5 and TRBJ1-1; maybe TRBD1 (5 bases). V shed 7 bases and J shed 4 bases, with 13 bases lying between them. In germline, CDR1 is MNHEY, CDR2 SVGAGI. The CDR3 has 13 residues. CDR3 in amino acids: CASTRGRGTEAFF. DNA of the CDR3: TGTGCCAGCACTCGGGGGAGGGGCACTGAAGCTTTCTTT.

The chain recombines TRBV28 with TRBJ1-5; D might be TRBD1 (5 bases). The CDR3 sequence is 14 residues long. V was clipped by 7 bases and J by 7 bases, with 17 bases between them. Germline values: CDR1 MDHEN, CDR2 SYDVKM. The CDR3 sequence is CASIDGWWGQPQHF. CDR3 DNA sequence: TGTGCCAGCATTGACGGATGGTGGGGGCAGCCCCAGCATTTT. The variable domain in full, completed from reference TRBV28 and TRBJ1-5, reads DVKVTQSSRYLVKRTGEKVFLECVQDMDHENMFWYRQDPGLGLRLIYFSYDVKMKEKGDIPEGYSVSREKKERFSLILESASTNQTSMYLCASIDGWWGQPQHFGDGTRLSIL.

This clone was seen once. The J gene is TRBJ1-2, the V gene TRBV5-6; no firm D call. With 4 bases removed from V and 4 bases from J, the gap between germline ends came to 14 bases. The CDR3 covers 14 residues. Germline CDR1 SGHDT, CDR2 YYEEEE. The DNA of the CDR3 is TGTGCCAGCAGCCAAGCCGGGCCCCGCTATGGCTACACCTTC. Its protein is CASSQAGPRYGYTF.

The V and J genes are TRBV11-2 and TRBJ1-1, with no clear D. CDR3 length: 12 amino acids. Germline values: CDR1 SGHAT, CDR2 FQNNGV. V was shortened by 1 base and J by 12 bases, with 12 bases between the two germline ends. CDR3 nucleotide sequence: TGTGCCAGCAGCTTAGTCGACGGGGAACCTTTCTTT. Protein sequence: CASSLVDGEPFF. The full variable domain, completed using reference TRBV11-2 and TRBJ1-1, is EAGVAQSPRYKIIEKRQSVAFWCNPISGHATLYWYQQILGQGPKLLIQFQNNGVVDDSQLPKDRFSAERLKGVDSTLKIQPAKLEDSAVYLCASSLVDGEPFFGQGTRLTVV.

This clone was seen a single time. The chain uses TRBV4-1 and TRBJ1-2, with a tentative D call TRBD1 (5 bases). The CDR3 runs to 15 residues. V was clipped by 4 bases and J by 3 bases, with 15 bases between them. The V gene's germline CDR1 is MGHRA and CDR2 YSYEKL. CDR3 region: CASSPDQGVYYGYTF. The CDR3 bases are TGCGCCAGCAGCCCAGATCAGGGCGTATACTATGGCTACACCTTC.

The chain couples TRBV29-1 to TRBJ2-7; weak D call: TRBD2 (5 bases). The CDR3 length is 14 residues. V shed 7 bases and J shed 1 base, with 17 bases lying between them. The germline CDR1 and CDR2 sequences are SQVTM and ANQGSEA. The CDR3: CSALGVAASYEQYF. The CDR3 coding sequence is TGCAGCGCTCTCGGGGTCGCTGCGTCCTACGAGCAGTACTTC.

V usage is TRBV7-2 and J usage is TRBJ2-2; D perhaps matches TRBD2 (6 bases). V shed 7 bases and J shed 1 base, with 13 bases lying between them. The CDR3 totals 15 residues. Germline values: CDR1 SGHTA, CDR2 FQGNSA. In DNA, the CDR3 is TGTGCCAGCACCCGGACTATCCAGAACACCGGGGAGCTGTTTTTT. Encoded protein: CASTRTIQNTGELFF.

The chain uses TRBV7-9 and TRBJ1-2; no clear D. The V gene's germline CDR1 is SEHNR and CDR2 FQNEAQ (reference sequence). There are 13 residues in the CDR3. The germline V and J ends were trimmed by 1 base and 8 bases, with 11 bases remaining between them. CDR3 region: CASSLEAAEGYTF. The CDR3 DNA is TGTGCCAGCAGCTTAGAGGCGGCAGAAGGCTACACCTTC.

CDR3 region: CASSVKQGGASTDTQYF. Written as DNA, the CDR3 is TGTGCCAGCAGTGTGAAACAGGGGGGAGCCAGCACAGATACGCAGTATTTT. The chain couples TRBV2 to TRBJ2-3; 8 bases align to TRBD1. The CDR3 is 17 amino acids. Germline lookup yields CDR1 SNHLY and CDR2 FYNNEI. Germline trimming cut 4 bases from V and 0 bases from J; bases unmatched to any gene: 9.

DNA for the CDR3: TGTGCCAGCAGCCACGACCCCGGGACAGGGGGGACCGAGCAGTACTTC. Protein: CASSHDPGTGGTEQYF. J is TRBJ2-7 and V is TRBV3-1 (or the pseudogene TRBV3-2); 11 bases fit TRBD1. This CDR3 has 16 amino acids. V gave up 3 bases and J gave up 6 bases; unmatched junction bases: 10. CDR1 is LGHDT, CDR2 YNNKEL, per germline (reference sequence).

The chain links TRBV9 to TRBJ2-3; 7 nucleotides agree with TRBD2. Germline-derived CDR1 and CDR2 are SGDLS and YYNGEE. The CDR3 extends over 13 amino acids. V gave up 4 bases and J gave up 3 bases; unmatched junction bases: 2. The CDR3, as DNA: TGTGCCAGCAGCCCGCGGGGGACAGATACGCAGTATTTT. This encodes CASSPRGTDTQYF.

The V and J genes are TRBV4-3 and TRBJ1-5; D is undetermined. This CDR3 is 13 amino acids long. V was cut by 1 base and J by 2 bases, with 3 bases left in between. Germline V gene lookup returns CDR1 LGHNA and CDR2 YSLEER. CDR3 residues: CASSQGRNQPQHF. The DNA for the CDR3 is TGCGCCAGCAGCCAAGGGCGCAATCAGCCCCAGCATTTT.

The chain recombines TRBV6-5 with TRBJ1-2; 8 bases line up with TRBD1. CDR1 and CDR2 (germline): MNHEY, SVGAGI. V shed 7 bases and J 7 bases; nucleotides not matched to a gene: 11. The CDR3 loop spans 14 amino acids. In nucleotides, the CDR3 is TGTGCCAGCACAGGAGCGACAGGGGTTGGTGGCTACACCTTC. Its protein product is CASTGATGVGGYTF.

The chain uses TRBV28 and TRBJ2-7; TRBD1 is a possible D gene (6 bases). The CDR3 is 13 amino acids. Germline V lookup: CDR1 MDHEN, CDR2 SYDVKM. Deletions cut 6 bases from V and 6 bases from J, with 15 bases between. The CDR3 nucleotides read TGTGCCAGCAGCCGGGCAGGGGTTGGCGAGCAGTACTTC. It specifies CASSRAGVGEQYF.

The chain is built from TRBV7-3 and TRBJ1-1; no clear D. Germline V gene data show CDR1 as SGHTA and CDR2 as FQGTGA. The CDR3 sequence is 14 residues long. V shed 5 bases and J shed 3 bases, with 13 bases lying between them. As DNA, the CDR3 is TGTGCCAGCAGCCCATGGGCAGAGCACACTGAAGCTTTCTTT. This encodes CASSPWAEHTEAFF.

The V call is TRBV2, the J call TRBJ1-4; D gene uncertain. V was clipped by 5 bases and J by 17 bases, with 15 bases between them. The CDR3 runs 11 residues. Per the germline V gene, CDR1 is SNHLY and CDR2 is FYNNEI. CDR3 DNA: TGTGCCAGCAGTCAACATGTGGGCCGTTTTTTT. Its translation: CASSQHVGRFF.

V gene TRBV30 combines with J gene TRBJ1-1; the D gene is possibly TRBD1 (6 bases). The CDR3 covers 14 residues. From germline, CDR1 is GTSNPN and CDR2 SVGIG (reference sequence). Deletions cut 3 bases from V and 1 base from J, with 12 bases between. DNA for the CDR3: TGTGCCTGGAGGGACAGCCCCTCGAACACTGAAGCTTTCTTT. Its translation: CAWRDSPSNTEAFF.

This clone has only a few counts. The V gene is TRBV19, the J gene TRBJ2-1; D gene ambiguous. V lost 3 bases to trimming and J lost 5 bases, with 11 bases between them. This CDR3 has 14 residues. The germline V gene has CDR1 LNHDA and CDR2 SQIVND (reference sequence). The CDR3 region is CASSIGLRNNEQFF. The DNA of the CDR3 is TGTGCCAGTAGTATTGGGCTCCGAAACAATGAGCAGTTCTTC.

This chain uses TRBV7-9 with TRBJ2-7; D uncertain. CDR3 length: 12 residues. The V end was cut by 3 bases, the J end by 9 bases, with 12 bases between. CDR1 is SEHNR and CDR2 is FQNEAQ in the germline V gene (reference sequence). The CDR3 sequence: CASSLDPAVQYF. For the CDR3, the DNA is TGTGCCAGCAGCTTGGACCCGGCCGTGCAGTACTTC.

The V and J genes are TRBV6-5 and TRBJ2-2, with D perhaps matching TRBD1 or TRBD2 (5 bases each). V gave up 5 bases and J gave up 4 bases, with 14 bases separating them. Germline V CDR1 and CDR2: MNHEY, SVGAGI. The CDR3 contains 15 residues. In DNA, the CDR3 is TGTGCCAGCAGTAATGAGGGGCTCGGCACCGGGGAGCTGTTTTTT. It is translated as CASSNEGLGTGELFF.

This chain links TRBV6-5 with TRBJ2-1; D possibly corresponds to TRBD1 (5 bases). Germline assignment: CDR1 MNHEY and CDR2 SVGAGI. The CDR3 is 14 residues long. The V gene lost 5 bases and the J gene lost 5 bases, with 13 bases spanning the gap. The CDR3 protein is CASSRLTDNNEQFF. CDR3 nucleotides: TGTGCCAGCAGTCGCCTGACAGATAACAATGAGCAGTTCTTC.

The chain has TRBV6-2 or TRBV6-3 and TRBJ1-5; D gene unclear. This CDR3 is 12 amino acids long. The ends were cut back, 4 bases at V and 3 bases at J, with 4 bases in the middle. Germline V gene lookup returns CDR1 MNHEY and CDR2 SVGEGT. As DNA, the CDR3 is TGTGCCAGCAGTTTTTTCAATCAGCCCCAGCATTTT. This encodes CASSFFNQPQHF.